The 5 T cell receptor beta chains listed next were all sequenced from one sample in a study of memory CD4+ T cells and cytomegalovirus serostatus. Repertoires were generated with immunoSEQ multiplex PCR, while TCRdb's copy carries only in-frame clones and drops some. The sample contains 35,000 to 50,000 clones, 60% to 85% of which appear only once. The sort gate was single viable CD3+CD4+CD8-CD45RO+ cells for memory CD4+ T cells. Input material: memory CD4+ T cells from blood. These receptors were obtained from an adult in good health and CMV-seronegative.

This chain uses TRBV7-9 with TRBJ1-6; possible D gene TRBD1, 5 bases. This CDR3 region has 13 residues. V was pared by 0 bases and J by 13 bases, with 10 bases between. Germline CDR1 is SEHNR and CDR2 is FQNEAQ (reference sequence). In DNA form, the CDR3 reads TGTGCCAGCAGCTTAGCGGAAGGGACCCCCCTCCACTTT. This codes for CASSLAEGTPLHF.

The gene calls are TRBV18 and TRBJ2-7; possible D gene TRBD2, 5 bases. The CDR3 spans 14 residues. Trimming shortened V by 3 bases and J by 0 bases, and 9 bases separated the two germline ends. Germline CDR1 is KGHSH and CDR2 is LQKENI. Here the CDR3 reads CASSPDSSSYEQYF. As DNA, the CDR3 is TGTGCCAGCTCACCGGACTCTAGCTCCTACGAGCAGTACTTC.

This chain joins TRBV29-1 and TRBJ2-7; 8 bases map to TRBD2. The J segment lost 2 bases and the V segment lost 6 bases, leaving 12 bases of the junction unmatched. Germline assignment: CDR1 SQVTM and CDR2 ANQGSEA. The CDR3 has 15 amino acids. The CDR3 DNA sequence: TGCAGCGTGCGCCGGGGGGGAGACGGGACCTACGAGCAGTACTTC. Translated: CSVRRGGDGTYEQYF.

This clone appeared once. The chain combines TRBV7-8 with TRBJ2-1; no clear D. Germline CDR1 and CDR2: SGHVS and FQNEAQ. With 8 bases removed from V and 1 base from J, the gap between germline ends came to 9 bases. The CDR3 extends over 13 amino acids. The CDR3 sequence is CASRSQSYNEQFF. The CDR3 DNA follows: TGTGCCAGCCGGTCACAGTCCTACAATGAGCAGTTCTTC.

CDR3 amino acids: CASSSPTTGGGGGYTF. CDR3 DNA sequence: TGTGCCAGCAGCTCCCCCACGACAGGGGGCGGGGGTGGCTACACCTTC. The gene calls are TRBV27 and TRBJ1-2, with 10 bases aligning to TRBD1. Germline CDR1 and CDR2: MNHEY and SMNVEV (reference sequence). The CDR3 has 16 residues. Trimming removed 6 bases from V and 7 bases from J; junction bases left unmatched: 14.